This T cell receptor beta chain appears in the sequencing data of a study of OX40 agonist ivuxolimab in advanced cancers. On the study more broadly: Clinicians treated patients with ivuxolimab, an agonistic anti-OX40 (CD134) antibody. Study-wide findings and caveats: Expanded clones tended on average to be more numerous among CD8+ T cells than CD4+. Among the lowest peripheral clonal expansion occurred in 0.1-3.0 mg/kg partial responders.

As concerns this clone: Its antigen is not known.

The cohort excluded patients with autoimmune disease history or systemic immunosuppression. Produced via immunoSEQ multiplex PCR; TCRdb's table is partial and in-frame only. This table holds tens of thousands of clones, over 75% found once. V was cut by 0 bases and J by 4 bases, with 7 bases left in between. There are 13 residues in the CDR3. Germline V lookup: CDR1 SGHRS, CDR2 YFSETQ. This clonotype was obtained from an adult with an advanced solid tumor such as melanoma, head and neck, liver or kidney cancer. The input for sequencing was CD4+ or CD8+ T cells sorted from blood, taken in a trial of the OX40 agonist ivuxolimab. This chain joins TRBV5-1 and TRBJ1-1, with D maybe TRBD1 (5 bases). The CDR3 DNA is TGCGCCAGCAGCTTGGCAGGGAGCACTGAAGCTTTCTTT. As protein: CASSLAGSTEAFF.